This is a list of T cell receptor beta chains from one sample in a study of blood T cell repertoires in COVID-19. The protocol was immunoSEQ multiplex PCR, while the TCRdb copy is restricted to in-frame clones and leaves out a portion. The sample has some 390,000 clones, around 87% seen once. Source material: PBMCs or T cells enriched from blood (not recorded which). These receptors were obtained from a man younger than 45 who had recovered from COVID-19. Both conserved end residues are part of each CDR3.

cdr3_aa v_call
CASSIELGQGLGFSNQPQHF TRBV19
CASSPGTPGELFF TRBV3-1/TRBV3-2
CASSRLGEQFF TRBV5-1
CASSYRGVETQYF TRBV18
CASSKQGENTEAFF TRBV19
CASSPGTGETQYF TRBV9
CASSEGGGYYGYTF TRBV25-1
CASSQGWQGQAWGPQHF TRBV4-1
CASSLRTGTEAFF TRBV12-3/TRBV12-4
CASSYIRTGVNSPLHF TRBV6-5
CASTPQGPTEAFF TRBV28
CASSQTQGAQQPQHF TRBV3-1/TRBV3-2
CASSLAGRNQPQHF TRBV5-4
CASSIGTYYTDTQYF TRBV7-9
CASSFDTSYEQYF TRBV5-1
CASSRSDTNEKLFF TRBV7-9
CASSPRQGGAQYF TRBV12-3/TRBV12-4
CASSSLVGGGETQYF TRBV7-8
CASSPTGFQDEKLFF TRBV18
CASSPSLTSPYEQYF TRBV7-9
CASSGLRDFYEQYF TRBV2
CASSPREGVAFF TRBV18
CASSYAGSRGPQHF TRBV2
CASSARDRDAKPQHF TRBV6-4
CASSQDRGGVETQYF TRBV3-1/TRBV3-2
CASSLTGQGGLEQYF TRBV7-9